The sequence of this TCR beta chain was determined in a study of T cells in Graves' hyperthyroidism and ophthalmopathy. V was cut by 5 bases and J by 2 bases, with 12 bases left in between. The CDR3 length is 14 residues. CDR1 and CDR2 from the germline V gene are KGHDR and SFDVKD. It was uncontrolled infection, other autoimmune disease, pregnancy or lactation that excluded patients. The PBMCs were taken from over 9.5 ml of fresh peripheral blood. Amplification yielded TCR beta CDR3 regions, with RNA transcripts as the source. In the first-round RT-PCR of the TCR CDR3, the HTBI primer set was used. One entry per CDR3 protein results from TCRdb running MiXCR on the multiplex PCR reads. This table holds over 500,000 distinct CDR3 sequences, 13% to 15% found once. Study outcomes and limitations: In validation, the model predicted ophthalmopathy. These predictions came a median around 5.9 months before onset.

This clonotype was seen ten or more times. Its antigen is not known. Sample: blood. The chain joins TRBV24-1 to TRBJ2-7; D perhaps matches TRBD1 (5 bases). The receptor comes from a woman in her thirties or forties with Graves' hyperthyroidism. The DNA of the CDR3 is TGTGCCACCAGTGGACCCGACAGTCCCTACGAGCAGTACTTC. Protein sequence: CATSGPDSPYEQYF.